This TCR beta chain was retrieved from a study of blood T cell repertoires in COVID-19. Per the study methods: Amplification of reference gene primers was used by the study to estimate nucleated cell counts. TCRdb's copy holds only in-frame clones and misses some; the assay was immunoSEQ multiplex PCR. For V, J and clone size, that table is used; D and trimming come from the DNA. Of 80,000 to 130,000 clones in the sample, 65% to 90% were seen once. Two negative PCRs, clearance, or symptom resolution were required of recovered Cohort 3 donors. The CDR3 runs 15 residues. Germline CDR1 is MNHEY and CDR2 is SVGAGI. Unmatched junction bases numbered 10, after V lost 6 bases and J lost 4 bases.

The sequencing sample was made of PBMCs or T cells enriched from blood (not recorded which). V usage is TRBV6-5 and J usage is TRBJ2-5; TRBD1 aligns across 8 bases. The receptor's source is a woman aged 50 to 65 who had recovered from COVID-19. CDR3 DNA: TGTGCCAGCAGCTACGGACAGGGTAGAGGAGAGACCCAGTACTTC. Protein product: CASSYGQGRGETQYF.